This T cell receptor beta chain was found in a study of shared clonotypes between healthy human individuals. Study results and caveats: In the sorted subsets, rarefaction showed sequencing was incomplete despite large depth. The authors sampled blood alone, and tissue repertoires likely differ.

CDR1 and CDR2 (germline): SNHLY, FYNNEI. This CDR3 contains 15 residues. Germline trimming cut 6 bases from V and 5 bases from J; bases unmatched to any gene: 8. Regarding this clone: Its antigen is currently unknown.

Per sorted-subset replicate PCR, input was 150 to 250 ng DNA, representing roughly 30,000 T cell genomes. Authors' data handling: Filtering was not the same, since immunoSEQ gave junction-only sequences without quality scores. Profiled with immunoSEQ multiplex PCR; TCRdb holds only in-frame clones, not every one. V and J calls and clone size come straight from that table; D and trimming were deduced from the DNA. The repertoire includes under 650,000 clones, about 95% of them detected once, and 0.06% sits in the top ten. The origin of this receptor is a woman aged 25 to 39 in good health. The chain employs TRBV2 and TRBJ2-7, with TRBD2 matching 12 bases. The source material was naive CD4+ T cells sorted from blood. Subset of the sample: CD45RA+ positively selected. The CDR3 here is CASSSGLAGPDEQYF. CDR3 coding DNA: TGTGCCAGCAGCTCGGGACTAGCGGGCCCAGACGAGCAGTACTTC.